The 32 T cell receptor beta chains reported below all come from one sample, sequenced in a study of PD-L1 blockade in urothelial cancer. Method: immunoSEQ multiplex PCR; TCRdb's copy keeps in-frame clones and lacks some. The sample comprises 70,000 to 75,000 clones, under 90% of which are singletons, and 4.7% rests with the top ten. The sample here was PBMCs, taken around atezolizumab (anti-PD-L1) treatment. The receptors here all came from a man in his 70s with urothelial cancer.

The rearrangement uses TRBV7-8 and TRBJ2-1; weak D call: TRBD2 (6 bases). V lost 2 bases and J 8 bases, leaving 16 bases between the germline ends. Germline CDR1 reads SGHVS; CDR2 reads FQNEAQ. This CDR3 contains 15 residues. The CDR3 bases are TGTGCCAGCAGCTTACTCGGAGGGTATCGCGATGAGCAGTTCTTC. Translated, it gives CASSLLGGYRDEQFF. The variable domain in full, completed from reference TRBV7-8 and TRBJ2-1, reads GAGVSQSPRYKVAKRGQDVALRCDPISGHVSLFWYQQALGQGPEFLTYFQNEAQLDKSGLPSDRFFAERPEGSVSTLKIQRTQQEDSAVYLCASSLLGGYRDEQFFGPGTRLTVL.

This chain links TRBV7-8 with TRBJ1-1; 7 bases are a match to TRBD1. This CDR3 is built from 14 residues. Germline-derived CDR1 and CDR2 are SGHVS and FQNEAQ. V gave up 6 bases and J gave up 3 bases; unmatched junction bases: 7. In nucleotides, the CDR3 is TGTGCCAGCAGGACCGGGACAGAGTACACTGAAGCTTTCTTT. Translated, it gives CASRTGTEYTEAFF.

The chain recombines TRBV5-1 with TRBJ2-7, with no clear D. Germline CDR1 reads SGHRS; CDR2 reads YFSETQ. V lost 1 base to trimming and J lost 4 bases, with 9 bases between them. CDR3 length equals 13 residues. The CDR3 here is CASSLISEYEQYF. For the CDR3, the DNA is TGCGCCAGCAGCTTGATTTCGGAGTACGAGCAGTACTTC.

This clone appeared a single time. The V call is TRBV5-5, the J call TRBJ2-2, with D possibly TRBD2 on 6 matching bases. Trimming took 2 bases from V and 5 from J, leaving 13 bases between them. CDR3 length: 15 residues. The V gene's germline CDR1 is SGHKS and CDR2 YYEKEE (reference sequence). CDR3 nucleotides: TGTGCCAGCAGCTTTACGATGGGGAGGACCGGGGAGCTGTTTTTT. Amino acids: CASSFTMGRTGELFF.

J is TRBJ2-7 and V is TRBV28; 7 nucleotides agree with TRBD1. V gave up 5 bases and J gave up 5 bases; unmatched junction bases: 12. This CDR3 comprises 15 residues. CDR1 and CDR2 (germline): MDHEN, SYDVKM. The CDR3 nucleotides read TGTGCCAGCAGTCTCGCCGGGACAGAATTTAACGAGCAGTACTTC. Translated: CASSLAGTEFNEQYF.

The chain carries TRBV28 and TRBJ2-2; TRBD1 might be the D (6 bases). Trimming left V 6 bases short and J 3 bases short, with 14 bases between. Germline V lookup: CDR1 MDHEN, CDR2 SYDVKM. CDR3 size: 15 residues. The CDR3 spells CASSRRQGYTGELFF. CDR3 DNA: TGTGCCAGCAGCCGGCGCCAGGGGTACACCGGGGAGCTGTTTTTT.

The rearrangement links TRBV27 to TRBJ2-2; TRBD2 aligns across 13 bases. V lost 4 bases, J lost 6 bases, and 14 bases stayed unmatched. The CDR3 is 19 residues long. Germline V gives CDR1 MNHEY, CDR2 SMNVEV (reference sequence). CDR3 coding DNA: TGTGCCAGCAGTTCACGCCCGACTAGCGGGAGGTTCGTAGCCGGGGAGCTGTTTTTT. It codes for CASSSRPTSGRFVAGELFF.

The chain has TRBV28 and TRBJ2-3; perhaps TRBD1 as D (5 bases). V lost 5 bases, J lost 0 bases, and 12 bases lay in between. Germline CDR1 MDHEN, CDR2 SYDVKM. CDR3 length: 15 residues. The CDR3 sequence is CASSPGFSSTDTQYF. The CDR3 DNA sequence: TGTGCCAGCAGTCCAGGGTTCTCTAGCACAGATACGCAGTATTTT.

The gene calls are TRBV27 and TRBJ2-1; D remains ambiguous. The V gene's germline CDR1 is MNHEY and CDR2 SMNVEV (reference sequence). This CDR3 region has 16 residues. Trimming cost V 2 bases and J 3 bases, with 14 bases left between them. The DNA of the CDR3 is TGTGCCAGCAGTTTACGGCCTTCTCGACACTACAATGAGCAGTTCTTC. Encoded protein: CASSLRPSRHYNEQFF.

CDR3 DNA: TGTGCCATCGGACTAGCGGGAACAGATACGCAGTATTTT. It codes for CAIGLAGTDTQYF. The genes are TRBV10-3 and TRBJ2-3, with 12 bases matching TRBD2. In germline, CDR1 is ENHRY, CDR2 SYGVKD. The CDR3 covers 13 residues. The V and J ends lost 8 bases and 3 bases, in that order; junction bases with no gene match: 0.

The CDR3 region has the DNA TGCGCCAGCAGTCAAGCAGGAGGGTGGGCAGAGACCCAGTACTTC. Its protein product is CASSQAGGWAETQYF. This chain uses TRBV23-1 with TRBJ2-5; D is perhaps TRBD2 (6 bases). TRBV23-1 is treated as an ORF (open reading frame) with a function not yet certain. V dropped 2 bases and J dropped 4 bases, with 14 bases sitting between them. This CDR3 contains 15 residues.

V usage is TRBV6-1 and J usage is TRBJ1-2; D is ambiguous. The CDR3 length is 11 residues. Germline values: CDR1 MNHNS, CDR2 SASEGT. The germline V and J ends were trimmed by 6 bases and 2 bases, with 4 bases remaining between them. The CDR3 loop is CASSGNYGYTF. CDR3 in DNA: TGTGCCAGCAGCGGGAACTATGGCTACACCTTC.

The table lists this clone with a count of one. This chain links TRBV7-3 with TRBJ2-7; a possible D gene is TRBD1 (6 bases). Germline loops: CDR1 SGHTA, CDR2 FQGTGA. With 4 bases removed from V and 3 bases from J, the gap between germline ends came to 16 bases. The CDR3 loop spans 15 amino acids. CDR3 residues: CASSSMAGALYEQYF. The CDR3 region has the DNA TGTGCCAGCAGCTCAATGGCAGGGGCTCTCTACGAGCAGTACTTC.

The chain uses TRBV15 and TRBJ1-1; D unresolved. Trimming shortened V by 2 bases and J by 2 bases, and 21 bases separated the two germline ends. The CDR3 length is 18 residues. Germline V lookup: CDR1 LNHNV, CDR2 YYDKDF (reference sequence). The CDR3 region has the DNA TGTGCCACCAGCAGACTACAGACGCCGGGAGCCGAAAACACTGAAGCTTTCTTT. This gives the protein CATSRLQTPGAENTEAFF.

The CDR3 loop reads CASSYGGIGQPQHF. The DNA for the CDR3 is TGTGCCAGCAGTTACGGGGGCATTGGTCAGCCCCAGCATTTT. The rearrangement uses TRBV6-5 and TRBJ1-5, with D possibly TRBD1 on 6 matching bases. Germline V lookup: CDR1 MNHEY, CDR2 SVGAGI. The V end lost 2 bases, the J end lost 6 bases, and 11 bases lay between the germline ends. This CDR3 is built from 14 residues.

This rearrangement joins TRBV30 to TRBJ1-5; 9 bases align to TRBD1. CDR3 length equals 15 residues. Trimming at V came to 3 bases and at J to 2 bases, leaving 5 bases not matched to a gene. Germline V CDR1 and CDR2: GTSNPN, SVGIG (reference sequence). The CDR3 sequence is CAWSLQGARNQPQHF. In nucleotides, the CDR3 is TGTGCCTGGAGCCTACAGGGGGCTCGCAATCAGCCCCAGCATTTT.

The sample holds one count of this clone. This chain uses TRBV7-8 with TRBJ2-7; TRBD1 might be the D (6 bases). The CDR3 consists of 14 residues. V lost 4 bases to trimming and J lost 9 bases, with 19 bases between them. The V gene's germline CDR1 is SGHVS and CDR2 FQNEAQ. The CDR3 bases are TGTGCCAGCAGCTCCGGGACAAAGGCGGACGGGCAGTACTTC. As protein: CASSSGTKADGQYF.

This chain joins TRBV9 and TRBJ2-1, with 13 bases identical to TRBD2. Germline V gives CDR1 SGDLS, CDR2 YYNGEE. V gave up 4 bases and J gave up 8 bases; unmatched junction bases: 6. The CDR3 consists of 15 residues. The CDR3 nucleotides are TGTGCCAGCAGCCCACGGACTAGCGGGGGCGATGAGCAGTTCTTC. This translates into CASSPRTSGGDEQFF.

This chain links TRBV11-2 with TRBJ1-4; 11 bases are a match to TRBD1. The germline gives CDR1 SGHAT, CDR2 FQNNGV. The CDR3 runs 15 residues. Germline trimming cut 8 bases from V and 2 bases from J; bases unmatched to any gene: 4. For the CDR3, the DNA is TGTGCCAGCGGGGACAGGGGGTCTACTAATGAAAAACTGTTTTTT. Translating gives CASGDRGSTNEKLFF.

J is TRBJ2-3 and V is TRBV10-1; D is unclear. In germline, CDR1 is WNHNN, CDR2 SYGVQD (reference sequence). The CDR3 has 12 residues. The V and J ends lost 0 bases and 5 bases respectively, with 3 bases between them. The CDR3: CASSESQDTQYF. CDR3 nucleotides: TGCGCCAGCAGTGAGTCCCAAGATACGCAGTATTTT.

Concerning this clone: Within the sample, other DNA sequences also encode this same CDR3. The rearrangement joins TRBV2 to TRBJ1-1; D call uncertain. This CDR3 contains 13 residues. Trimming left V 7 bases short and J 0 bases short, with 9 bases between. CDR1 and CDR2 (germline): SNHLY, FYNNEI. The CDR3 sequence: CASTAEMNTEAFF. The DNA for the CDR3 is TGTGCCAGCACGGCGGAGATGAACACTGAAGCTTTCTTT.

This rearrangement joins TRBV2 to TRBJ2-5; TRBD2 is a possible D gene (6 bases). The CDR3 extends over 13 amino acids. V lost 7 bases, J lost 0 bases, and 9 bases lay in between. Per the germline V gene, CDR1 is SNHLY and CDR2 is FYNNEI. This CDR3 is CASIRDYQETQYF. The CDR3 DNA reads as TGTGCCAGCATCCGGGACTACCAAGAGACCCAGTACTTC.

The rearrangement joins TRBV28 to TRBJ2-1; 12 bases are a match to TRBD2. The CDR3 covers 15 residues. The V and J ends lost 5 bases and 6 bases, in that order; junction bases with no gene match: 5. Germline V gives CDR1 MDHEN, CDR2 SYDVKM. CDR3 region: CASSPGLAGGNEQFF. The CDR3 DNA reads TGTGCCAGCAGTCCGGGACTAGCGGGTGGCAATGAGCAGTTCTTC. Filled out from reference TRBV28 and TRBJ2-1, the complete variable domain reads DVKVTQSSRYLVKRTGEKVFLECVQDMDHENMFWYRQDPGLGLRLIYFSYDVKMKEKGDIPEGYSVSREKKERFSLILESASTNQTSMYLCASSPGLAGGNEQFFGPGTRLTVL.

The chain couples TRBV4-2 to TRBJ2-1, with 11 bases that match TRBD2. This CDR3 has 16 amino acids. Unmatched junction bases numbered 7, after V lost 4 bases and J lost 5 bases. Germline-derived CDR1 and CDR2 are LGHNA and YNFKEQ. The CDR3 here is CASSPKLAGVDNEQFF. The CDR3 nucleotides are TGTGCCAGCAGCCCGAAACTAGCGGGAGTTGACAATGAGCAGTTCTTC.

This clone turned up a few times. This chain links TRBV28 with TRBJ1-1; weak D call: TRBD1 (6 bases). The CDR3 covers 14 residues. Deletions cut 6 bases from V and 3 bases from J, with 14 bases between. Germline V lookup: CDR1 MDHEN, CDR2 SYDVKM. The CDR3 loop is CASRTDNRDTEAFF. The DNA for the CDR3 is TGTGCCAGCAGAACGGACAACAGGGACACTGAAGCTTTCTTT.

The gene calls are TRBV10-1 and TRBJ2-1; 7 bases match TRBD1. The V gene's germline CDR1 is WNHNN and CDR2 SYGVQD (reference sequence). CDR3 size: 12 residues. Trimming at V came to 6 bases and at J to 13 bases, leaving 9 bases not matched to a gene. The CDR3 protein is CASRSAGGDQFF. The CDR3, as DNA: TGCGCCAGCAGAAGCGCAGGGGGTGATCAGTTCTTC.

This chain connects TRBV10-1 to TRBJ1-1; perhaps TRBD1 as D (6 bases). The CDR3 is 13 amino acids. Trimming took off 6 bases at V and 1 base at J, with 9 bases between the two ends. Germline assignment: CDR1 WNHNN and CDR2 SYGVQD (reference sequence). The CDR3 is CASSEQGNTEAFF. As DNA, the CDR3 is TGCGCCAGCAGCGAACAGGGGAACACTGAAGCTTTCTTT.

This chain links TRBV7-9 with TRBJ1-2; a possible D gene is TRBD1 (6 bases). With 5 bases removed from V and 0 bases from J, the gap between germline ends came to 13 bases. The CDR3 is 15 amino acids. Per germline, CDR1 SEHNR and CDR2 FQNEAQ (reference sequence). For the CDR3, the DNA is TGTGCCAGCAGCCCCCAGGGGCTCGCTAACTATGGCTACACCTTC. It yields the protein CASSPQGLANYGYTF.

The chain links TRBV19 to TRBJ1-5; weak D call: TRBD1 (5 bases). The CDR3 spans 15 residues. Trimming left V 1 base short and J 0 bases short, with 7 bases between. Germline V gives CDR1 LNHDA, CDR2 SQIVND (reference sequence). The CDR3 nucleotides are TGTGCCAGTAGTATAGGACAGAGTAGCAATCAGCCCCAGCATTTT. Translating gives CASSIGQSSNQPQHF.

The CDR3 loop reads CASSDYGPGQGLYEQYF. The CDR3 DNA follows: TGTGCCAGCAGCGATTATGGGCCGGGACAGGGGCTCTACGAGCAGTACTTC. The chain carries TRBV28 and TRBJ2-7, with 10 positions matching TRBD1. In germline, CDR1 is MDHEN, CDR2 SYDVKM. V lost 6 bases, J lost 3 bases, and 14 bases stayed unmatched. The CDR3 loop spans 17 amino acids.

V gene TRBV9 combines with J gene TRBJ1-2; the match to TRBD1 covers 10 bases. CDR1 is SGDLS, CDR2 YYNGEE, per germline. Trimming cost V 0 bases and J 2 bases; bases outside gene matches: 4. The length of the CDR3 is 16 residues. CDR3 nucleotides: TGTGCCAGCAGCGTAGGTGGACAGGGGGGGAACTATGGCTACACCTTC. It codes for CASSVGGQGGNYGYTF.

This CDR3 is CASGLAGGPNEQYF. DNA of the CDR3: TGCGCCAGCGGACTAGCGGGAGGGCCCAACGAGCAGTACTTC. The rearrangement uses TRBV5-1 and TRBJ2-7; 15 positions agree with TRBD2. Trimming took 7 bases from V and 5 from J; bases not matched to a gene: 4. Germline CDR1 reads SGHRS; CDR2 reads YFSETQ. The CDR3 contains 14 residues.